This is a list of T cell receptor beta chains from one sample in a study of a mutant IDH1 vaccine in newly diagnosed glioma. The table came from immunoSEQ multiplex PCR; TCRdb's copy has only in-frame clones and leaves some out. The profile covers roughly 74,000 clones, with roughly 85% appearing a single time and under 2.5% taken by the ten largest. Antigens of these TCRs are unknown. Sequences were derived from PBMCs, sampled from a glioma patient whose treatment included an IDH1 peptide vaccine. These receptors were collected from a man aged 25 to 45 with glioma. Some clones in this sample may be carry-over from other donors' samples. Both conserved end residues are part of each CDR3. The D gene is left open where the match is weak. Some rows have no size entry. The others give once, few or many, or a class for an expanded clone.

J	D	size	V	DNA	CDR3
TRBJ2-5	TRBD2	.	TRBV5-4	TGTGCCAGCAGCCCCGGCGAGCGGGGGGGCCGAGAGACCCAGTACTTC	CASSPGERGGRETQYF
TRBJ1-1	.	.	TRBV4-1	TGCGCCAGCAGCCTCGGGAGGGCCACTGAAGCTTTCTTT	CASSLGRATEAFF
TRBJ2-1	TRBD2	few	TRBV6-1	TGTGCCAGCAGTGTCTCCGGGACTAGCGGGGGGCGCGAGCAGTTCTTC	CASSVSGTSGGREQFF
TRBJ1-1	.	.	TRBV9	TGTGCCAGCAGCGTAGCTACAGGGACTGAAGCTTTCTTT	CASSVATGTEAFF
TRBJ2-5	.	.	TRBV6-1	TGTGCCAGCAGTGAAGCCCACCGTGGAGTCGAAGAGACCCAGTACTTC	CASSEAHRGVEETQYF
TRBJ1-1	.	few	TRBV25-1	TGTGCCAGCACCCTTGGGGGTCTGAACACTGAAGCTTTCTTT	CASTLGGLNTEAFF
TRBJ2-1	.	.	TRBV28	TGTGCCAGCAGTTCCCTCCCCAACACAGGGAGCTCCTACAATGAGCAGTTCTTC	CASSSLPNTGSSYNEQFF
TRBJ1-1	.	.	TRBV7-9	TGTGCCAGCAGCAACGCGCCCAGCACTGAAGCTTTCTTT	CASSNAPSTEAFF
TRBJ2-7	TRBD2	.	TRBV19	TGTGCCAGTAGTAAGGGGCTAGCGGGGAGCTACGAGCAGTACTTC	CASSKGLAGSYEQYF
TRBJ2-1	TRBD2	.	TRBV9	TGTGCCAGCAGCACGCGACTAGCGGTCGGGACCAATGAGCAGTTCTTC	CASSTRLAVGTNEQFF
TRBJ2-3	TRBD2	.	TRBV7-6	TGTGCCAGCAGCCCCGGGACTAGCGGGAGTCAGGATACGCAGTATTTT	CASSPGTSGSQDTQYF
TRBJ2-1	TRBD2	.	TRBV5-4	TGTGCCAGCAGCTTGGCCGGGGGGGGGTCCTACAATGAGCAGTTCTTC	CASSLAGGGSYNEQFF
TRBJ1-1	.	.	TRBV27	TGTGCCACACCCGAATGTGAAGCTTTCTTT	CATPECEAFF
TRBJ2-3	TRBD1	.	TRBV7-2	TGTGCCAGCAGCACACGGACAGGGGACACAGATACGCAGTATTTT	CASSTRTGDTDTQYF
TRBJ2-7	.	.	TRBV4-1	TGCGCCAGCAGCCAGGGCGCTAGCGCCATCTCCTACGAGCAGTACTTC	CASSQGASAISYEQYF
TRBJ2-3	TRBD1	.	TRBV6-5	TGTGCCAGCAGTTACGGGACAGAGACTAGCACAGATACGCAGTATTTT	CASSYGTETSTDTQYF
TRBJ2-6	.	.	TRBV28	TGTGCCAGCAGTTCGGCTGGAAACTCTGGGGCCAACGTCCTGACTTTC	CASSSAGNSGANVLTF
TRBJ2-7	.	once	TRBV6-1	TGTGCCAGCAGTGAAGTTGGAGCACTCCACGAGCAGTACTTC	CASSEVGALHEQYF
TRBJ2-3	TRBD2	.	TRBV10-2	TGCGCCAGCAGTGAGCGGGGCGGGGGGAGAACAGATACGCAGTATTTT	CASSERGGGRTDTQYF
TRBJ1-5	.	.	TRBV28	TGTGCCAGCAGTCCCGGGGGCGGCAGGGGCAATCAGCCCCAGCATTTT	CASSPGGGRGNQPQHF
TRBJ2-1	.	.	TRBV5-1	TGCGCCAGCAGCTTGCCGCCAGGGGCACCTACCTACAATGAGCAGTTCTTC	CASSLPPGAPTYNEQFF
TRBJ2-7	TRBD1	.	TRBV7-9	TGTGCCAGCAGCTCTGGGACAGGGTATCGCTACGAGCAGTACTTC	CASSSGTGYRYEQYF
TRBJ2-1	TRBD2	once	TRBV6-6	TGTGCCAGCAGCATGGGACTAGCGGGAGGTAATGAGCAGTTCTTC	CASSMGLAGGNEQFF
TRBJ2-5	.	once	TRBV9	TGTGCCAGCAGCGTCAGGAATTCGGAGACCCAGTACTTC	CASSVRNSETQYF
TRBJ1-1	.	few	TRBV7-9	TGTGCCAGCAGCTTCAATGGGATCGGTTTCTTT	CASSFNGIGFF
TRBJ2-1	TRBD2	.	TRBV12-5	TGTGCTAGCGCCACTAGCGGGGGGTGGGATGAGCAGTTCTTC	CASATSGGWDEQFF
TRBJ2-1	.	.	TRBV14	TGTGCCAGCAGCCGCGACAGTTACAATGAGCAGTTCTTC	CASSRDSYNEQFF
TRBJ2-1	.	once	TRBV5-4	TGTGCCAGCAGCTTGGCGGACGGCTCCTACAATGAGCAGTTCTTC	CASSLADGSYNEQFF
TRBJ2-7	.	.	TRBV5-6	TGTGCCAGCAGCTTTCCCGCCGAGCAGTACTTC	CASSFPAEQYF
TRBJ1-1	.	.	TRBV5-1	TGCGCCAGCAGCACGGGAATGAACACTGAAGCTTTCTTT	CASSTGMNTEAFF
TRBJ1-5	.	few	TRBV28	TGTGCCACCGATTATAGCAATCAGCCCCAGCATTTT	CATDYSNQPQHF
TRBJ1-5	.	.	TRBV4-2	TGTGCCAGCAGCCAGGACGGCAATCAGCCCCAGCATTTT	CASSQDGNQPQHF
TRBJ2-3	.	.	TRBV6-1	TGTGCCAGCAGTGAAGATAGAATTAGCGCAAACGGTGGAGATACGCAGTATTTT	CASSEDRISANGGDTQYF
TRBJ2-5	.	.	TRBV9	TGTGCCAGCAGCGTTGCGGAGCTCGGGGGAGAGACCCAGTACTTC	CASSVAELGGETQYF
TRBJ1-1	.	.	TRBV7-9	TGTGCCAGCAGCTTACCGGAGAACACTGAAGCTTTCTTT	CASSLPENTEAFF
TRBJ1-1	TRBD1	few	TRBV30	TGTGCCTGGAGCCGACAGGGTTCCACTGAAGCTTTCTTT	CAWSRQGSTEAFF
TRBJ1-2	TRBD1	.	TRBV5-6	TGTGCCAGCAGCCCGCTGGACAGGGTGGGCTATGGCTACACCTTC	CASSPLDRVGYGYTF
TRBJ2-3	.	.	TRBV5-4	TGTGCCAGCAGCTTGGAAGGGCGGGGAGAATCAGATACGCAGTATTTT	CASSLEGRGESDTQYF
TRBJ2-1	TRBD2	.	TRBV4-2	TGTGCCAGCAGCCAGAATAGCGGGGGGGCGTTCAATGAGCAGTTCTTC	CASSQNSGGAFNEQFF
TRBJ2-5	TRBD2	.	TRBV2	TGTGCCAGCAGTGAAGGGGGTAGCGGGGCCGCAGAGACCCAGTACTTC	CASSEGGSGAAETQYF
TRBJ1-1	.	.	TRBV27	TGTGCCAGCAGTTTATCGGGGGGTCGGGTGAACACTGAAGCTTTCTTT	CASSLSGGRVNTEAFF
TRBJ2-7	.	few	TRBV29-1	TGCAGCGTTGAAGAGGAGGGTTCCTACGAGCAGTACTTC	CSVEEEGSYEQYF